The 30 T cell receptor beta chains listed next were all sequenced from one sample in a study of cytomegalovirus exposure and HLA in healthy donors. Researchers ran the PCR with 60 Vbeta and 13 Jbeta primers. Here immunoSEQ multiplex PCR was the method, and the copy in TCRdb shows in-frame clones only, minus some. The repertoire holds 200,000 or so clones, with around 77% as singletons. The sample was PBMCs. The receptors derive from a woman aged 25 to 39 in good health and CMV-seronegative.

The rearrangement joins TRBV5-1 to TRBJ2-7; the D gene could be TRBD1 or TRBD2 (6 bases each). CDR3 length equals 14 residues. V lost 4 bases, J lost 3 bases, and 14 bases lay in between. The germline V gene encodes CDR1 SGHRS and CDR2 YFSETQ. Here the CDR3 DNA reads TGCGCCAGCAGCCTGGGGGGCAGGAGCTACGAGCAGTACTTC. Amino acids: CASSLGGRSYEQYF.

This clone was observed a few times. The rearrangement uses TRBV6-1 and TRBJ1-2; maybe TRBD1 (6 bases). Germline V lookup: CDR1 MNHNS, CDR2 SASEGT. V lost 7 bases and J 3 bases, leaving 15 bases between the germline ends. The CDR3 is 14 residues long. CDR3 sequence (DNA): TGTGCCAGCAAGATCAGGGGAGCTTACTATGGCTACACCTTC. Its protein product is CASKIRGAYYGYTF.

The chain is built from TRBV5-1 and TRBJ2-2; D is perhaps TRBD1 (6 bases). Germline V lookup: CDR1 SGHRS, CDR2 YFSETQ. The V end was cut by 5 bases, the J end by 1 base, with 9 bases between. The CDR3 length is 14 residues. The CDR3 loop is CASSQGQNTGELFF. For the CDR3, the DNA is TGCGCCAGCAGTCAGGGACAGAACACCGGGGAGCTGTTTTTT.

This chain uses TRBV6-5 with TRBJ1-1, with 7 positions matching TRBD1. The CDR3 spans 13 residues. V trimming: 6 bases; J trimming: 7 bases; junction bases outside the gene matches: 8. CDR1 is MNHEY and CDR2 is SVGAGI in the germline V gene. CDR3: CASRSPWDSEAFF. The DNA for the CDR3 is TGTGCCAGCAGGTCCCCTTGGGACAGTGAAGCTTTCTTT.

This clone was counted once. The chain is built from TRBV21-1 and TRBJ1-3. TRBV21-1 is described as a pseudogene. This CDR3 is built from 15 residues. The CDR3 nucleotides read TGTGCCAGCAGCAAAGGTTGGACTTCTGGAAACACCATATATTTT. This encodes CASSKGWTSGNTIYF.

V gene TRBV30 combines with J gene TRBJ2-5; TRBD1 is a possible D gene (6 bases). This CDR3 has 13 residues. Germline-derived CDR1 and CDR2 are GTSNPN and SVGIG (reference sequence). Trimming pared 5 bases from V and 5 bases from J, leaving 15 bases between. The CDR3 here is CAWSGQPGETQYF. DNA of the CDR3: TGTGCCTGGTCGGGACAACCGGGGGAGACCCAGTACTTC.

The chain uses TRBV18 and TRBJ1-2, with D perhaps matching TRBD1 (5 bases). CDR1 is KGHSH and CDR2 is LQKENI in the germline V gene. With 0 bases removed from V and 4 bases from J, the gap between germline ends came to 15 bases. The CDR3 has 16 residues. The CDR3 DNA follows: TGTGCCAGCTCACCACCGATTGCAGGGAACCCCTATGGCTACACCTTC. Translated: CASSPPIAGNPYGYTF.

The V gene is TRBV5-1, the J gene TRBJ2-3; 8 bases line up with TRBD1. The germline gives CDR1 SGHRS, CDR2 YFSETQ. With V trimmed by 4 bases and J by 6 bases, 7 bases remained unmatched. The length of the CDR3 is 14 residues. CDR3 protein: CASSLQGGSDTQYF. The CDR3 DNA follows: TGCGCCAGCAGCCTACAGGGGGGATCGGATACGCAGTATTTT.

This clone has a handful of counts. CDR3 DNA: TGTGCCAGTAGTCGGAGGAACTATGGCTACACCTTC. This encodes CASSRRNYGYTF. V gene TRBV19 combines with J gene TRBJ1-2; D is unresolved. Germline CDR1 is LNHDA and CDR2 is SQIVND (reference sequence). V shed 5 bases and J shed 2 bases, with 6 bases lying between them. The length of the CDR3 is 12 residues.

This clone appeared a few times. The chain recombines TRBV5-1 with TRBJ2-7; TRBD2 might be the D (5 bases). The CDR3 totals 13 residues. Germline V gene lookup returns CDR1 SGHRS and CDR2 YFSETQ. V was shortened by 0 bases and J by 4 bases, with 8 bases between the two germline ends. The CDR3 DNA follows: TGCGCCAGCAGCTTGGGGACGGGGTACGAGCAGTACTTC. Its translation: CASSLGTGYEQYF.

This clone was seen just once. The CDR3 DNA follows: TGTGCCAGCAGCGTCACAGGGTCAGACATTCAGTACTTC. This gives the protein CASSVTGSDIQYF. The rearrangement joins TRBV9 to TRBJ2-4, with D possibly matching TRBD1 (6 bases). Trimming took 2 bases from V and 8 from J, leaving 11 bases between them. The germline gives CDR1 SGDLS, CDR2 YYNGEE. This CDR3 is built from 13 residues. The whole variable domain, filled in from reference TRBV9 and TRBJ2-4, reads DSGVTQTPKHLITATGQRVTLRCSPRSGDLSVYWYQQSLDQGLQFLIQYYNGEERAKGNILERFSAQQFPDLHSELNLSSLELGDSALYFCASSVTGSDIQYFGAGTRLSVL.

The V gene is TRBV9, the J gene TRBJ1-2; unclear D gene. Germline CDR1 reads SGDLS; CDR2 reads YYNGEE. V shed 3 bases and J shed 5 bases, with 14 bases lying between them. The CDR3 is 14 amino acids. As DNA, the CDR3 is TGTGCCAGCAGCGCCACCCCAGATCCATATGGCTACACCTTC. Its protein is CASSATPDPYGYTF.

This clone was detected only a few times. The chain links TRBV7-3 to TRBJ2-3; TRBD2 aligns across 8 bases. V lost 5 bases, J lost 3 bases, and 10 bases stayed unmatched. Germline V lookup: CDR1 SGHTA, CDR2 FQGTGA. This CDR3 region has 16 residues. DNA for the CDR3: TGTGCCAGCAGCCCCGAGCAGCGGGGGAAAACAGATACGCAGTATTTT. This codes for CASSPEQRGKTDTQYF. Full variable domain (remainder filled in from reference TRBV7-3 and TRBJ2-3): GAGVSQTPSNKVTEKGKYVELRCDPISGHTALYWYRQSLGQGPEFLIYFQGTGAADDSGLPNDRFFAVRPEGSVSTLKIQRTERGDSAVYLCASSPEQRGKTDTQYFGPGTRLTVL.

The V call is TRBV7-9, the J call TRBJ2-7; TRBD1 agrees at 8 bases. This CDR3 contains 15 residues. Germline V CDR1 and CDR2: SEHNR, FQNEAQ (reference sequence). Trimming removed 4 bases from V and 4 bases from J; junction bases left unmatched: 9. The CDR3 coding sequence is TGTGCCAGCAGCTATTTGACAGGGGTCACATACGAGCAGTACTTC. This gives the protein CASSYLTGVTYEQYF.

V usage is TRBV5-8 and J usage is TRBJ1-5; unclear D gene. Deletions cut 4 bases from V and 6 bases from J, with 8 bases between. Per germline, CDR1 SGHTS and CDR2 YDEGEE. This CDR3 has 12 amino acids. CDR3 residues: CASSPSGQPQHF. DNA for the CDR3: TGTGCCAGCAGCCCTAGTGGTCAGCCCCAGCATTTT.

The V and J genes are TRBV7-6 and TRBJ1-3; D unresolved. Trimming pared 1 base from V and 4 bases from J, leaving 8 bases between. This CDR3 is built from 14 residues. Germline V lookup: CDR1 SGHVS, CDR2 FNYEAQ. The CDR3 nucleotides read TGTGCCAGCAGCTTAGGAGGGCCCGGAAACACCATATATTTT. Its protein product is CASSLGGPGNTIYF.

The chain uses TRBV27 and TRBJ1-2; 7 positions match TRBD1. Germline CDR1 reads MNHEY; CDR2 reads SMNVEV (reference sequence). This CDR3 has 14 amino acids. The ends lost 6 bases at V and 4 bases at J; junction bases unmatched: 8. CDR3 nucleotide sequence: TGTGCCAGCAGCCCAGACAGGGTTTCCTATGGCTACACCTTC. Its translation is CASSPDRVSYGYTF.

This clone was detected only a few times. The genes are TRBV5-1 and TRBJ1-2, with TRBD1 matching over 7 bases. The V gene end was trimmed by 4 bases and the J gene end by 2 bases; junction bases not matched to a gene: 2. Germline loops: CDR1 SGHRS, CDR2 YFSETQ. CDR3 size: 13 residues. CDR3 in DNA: TGCGCCAGCAGCGGGGGACAGAACTATGGCTACACCTTC. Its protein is CASSGGQNYGYTF. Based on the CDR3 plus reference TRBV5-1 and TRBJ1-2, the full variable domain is KAGVTQTPRYLIKTRGQQVTLSCSPISGHRSVSWYQQTPGQGLQFLFEYFSETQRNKGNFPGRFSGRQFSNSRSEMNVSTLELGDSALYLCASSGGQNYGYTFGSGTRLTVV.

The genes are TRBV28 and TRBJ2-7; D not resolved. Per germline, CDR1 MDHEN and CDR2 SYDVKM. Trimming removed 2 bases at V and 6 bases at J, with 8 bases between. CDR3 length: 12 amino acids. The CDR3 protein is CASSLRFLEQYF. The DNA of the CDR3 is TGTGCCAGCAGTTTACGGTTCCTCGAGCAGTACTTC.

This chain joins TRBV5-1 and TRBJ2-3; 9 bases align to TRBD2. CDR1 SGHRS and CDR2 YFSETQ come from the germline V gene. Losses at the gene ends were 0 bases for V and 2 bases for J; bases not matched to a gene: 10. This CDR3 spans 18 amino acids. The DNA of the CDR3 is TGCGCCAGCAGCTTGGGCAGCGGGGGGATTTTGATCACAGATACGCAGTATTTT. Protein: CASSLGSGGILITDTQYF. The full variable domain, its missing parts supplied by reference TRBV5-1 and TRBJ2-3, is KAGVTQTPRYLIKTRGQQVTLSCSPISGHRSVSWYQQTPGQGLQFLFEYFSETQRNKGNFPGRFSGRQFSNSRSEMNVSTLELGDSALYLCASSLGSGGILITDTQYFGPGTRLTVL.

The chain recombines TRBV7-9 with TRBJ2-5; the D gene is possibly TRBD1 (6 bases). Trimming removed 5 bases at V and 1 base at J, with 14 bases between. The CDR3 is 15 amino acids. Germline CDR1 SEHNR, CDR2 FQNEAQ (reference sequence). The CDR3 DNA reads TGTGCCAGCAGCAATAGGCAGGGGACCCAAGAGACCCAGTACTTC. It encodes CASSNRQGTQETQYF.

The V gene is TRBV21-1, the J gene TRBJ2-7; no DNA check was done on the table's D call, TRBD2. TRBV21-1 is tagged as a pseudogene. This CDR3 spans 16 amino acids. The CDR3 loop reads CASSKDERGSSYEQYF. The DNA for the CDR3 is TGTGCCAGCAGCAAAGATGAGCGGGGAAGCTCCTACGAGCAGTACTTC.

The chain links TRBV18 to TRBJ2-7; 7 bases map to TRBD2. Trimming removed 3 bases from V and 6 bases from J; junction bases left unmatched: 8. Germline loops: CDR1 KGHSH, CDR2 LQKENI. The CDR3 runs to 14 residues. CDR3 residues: CASSPRDYLPEQYF. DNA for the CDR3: TGTGCCAGCTCACCCCGGGACTACTTGCCCGAGCAGTACTTC.

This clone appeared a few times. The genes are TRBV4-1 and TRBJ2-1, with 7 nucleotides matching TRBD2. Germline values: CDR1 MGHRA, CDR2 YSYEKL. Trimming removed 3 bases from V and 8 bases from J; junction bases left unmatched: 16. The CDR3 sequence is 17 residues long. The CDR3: CASSQTATSLGVDEQFF. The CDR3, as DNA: TGCGCCAGCAGCCAGACCGCGACTAGCTTAGGAGTTGATGAGCAGTTCTTC.

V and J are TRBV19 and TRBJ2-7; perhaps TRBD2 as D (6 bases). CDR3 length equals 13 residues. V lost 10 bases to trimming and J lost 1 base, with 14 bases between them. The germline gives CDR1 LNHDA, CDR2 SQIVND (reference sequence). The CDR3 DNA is TGTGCCACCGGAGGGAGGTTTTCCTACGAGCAGTACTTC. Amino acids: CATGGRFSYEQYF. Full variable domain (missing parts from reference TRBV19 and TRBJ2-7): DGGITQSPKYLFRKEGQNVTLSCEQNLNHDAMYWYRQDPGQGLRLIYYSQIVNDFQKGDIAEGYSVSREKKESFPLTVTSAQKNPTAFYLCATGGRFSYEQYFGPGTRLTVT.

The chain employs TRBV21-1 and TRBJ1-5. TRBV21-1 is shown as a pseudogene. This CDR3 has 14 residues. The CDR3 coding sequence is TGTGCCAGCAGCCCGGGGGGAGGGGATCAGCCCCAGCATTTT. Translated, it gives CASSPGGGDQPQHF.

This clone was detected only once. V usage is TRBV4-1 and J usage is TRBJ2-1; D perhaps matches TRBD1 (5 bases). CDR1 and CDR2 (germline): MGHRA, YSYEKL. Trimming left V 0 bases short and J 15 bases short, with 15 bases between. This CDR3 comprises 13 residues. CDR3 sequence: CASSQDMWTWGFF. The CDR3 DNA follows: TGCGCCAGCAGCCAAGATATGTGGACATGGGGGTTCTTC.

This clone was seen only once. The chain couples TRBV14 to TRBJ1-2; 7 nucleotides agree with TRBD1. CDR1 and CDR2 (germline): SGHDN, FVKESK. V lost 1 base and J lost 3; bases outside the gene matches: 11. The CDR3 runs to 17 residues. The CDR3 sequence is CASSQGQGAAFYYGYTF. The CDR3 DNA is TGTGCCAGCAGCCAAGGACAGGGTGCGGCCTTCTACTATGGCTACACCTTC.

The CDR3 reads CASSPGIAGVGNTQYF. CDR3 sequence (DNA): TGTGCCAGCAGCCCGGGGATAGCGGGAGTAGGGAATACGCAGTATTTT. This chain joins TRBV9 and TRBJ2-3; 9 nucleotides align to TRBD2. This CDR3 has 16 residues. Germline loops: CDR1 SGDLS, CDR2 YYNGEE. V gave up 4 bases and J gave up 7 bases; unmatched junction bases: 13.

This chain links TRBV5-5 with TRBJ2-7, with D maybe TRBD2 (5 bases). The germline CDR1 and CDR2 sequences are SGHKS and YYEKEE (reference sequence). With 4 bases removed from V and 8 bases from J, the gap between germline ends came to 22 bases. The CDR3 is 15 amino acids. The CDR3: CASSQDPAAAGKQYF. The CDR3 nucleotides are TGTGCCAGCAGCCAGGACCCCGCAGCCGCCGGGAAGCAGTACTTC.